This T cell receptor (beta chain) was recovered during a study of blood T cell repertoires in COVID-19. On this clone itself: Within the sample, other DNA sequences also encode this same CDR3.

Only in-frame clones appear in the TCRdb table, and some are missing; sequencing was by immunoSEQ multiplex PCR. The data show more than 400,000 clones, around 91% seen once. Trimming shortened V by 1 base and J by 0 bases, and 3 bases separated the two germline ends. The CDR3 has 13 amino acids. From germline, CDR1 is MGHRA and CDR2 YSYEKL. The sequenced sample was PBMCs or T cells enriched from blood (not recorded which). The TCR was taken from a man younger than 30 who had recovered from COVID-19. V usage is TRBV4-1 and J usage is TRBJ1-1; D is uncertain. In DNA form, the CDR3 reads TGCGCCAGCAGCCAAGTAATGAACACTGAAGCTTTCTTT. As protein: CASSQVMNTEAFF.